Sequencing of this T cell receptor (beta chain) was carried out in a study of shared clonotypes between healthy human individuals. From germline, CDR1 is SGHAT and CDR2 FQNNGV. The CDR3 loop spans 13 amino acids. The J segment lost 3 bases and the V segment lost 6 bases, leaving 5 bases of the junction unmatched. General study points: Read depth was anticipated to influence clonotype sharing among donors.

The table lists this clone with a few counts. Antigen: not known. Generated by immunoSEQ multiplex PCR, the TCRdb table keeps only in-frame clones and is missing some. The profile shows 2 million to 2.5 million clones, 90% to 96% of them singletons. The genes are TRBV11-2 and TRBJ2-7; 7 bases line up with TRBD1. The sequence was obtained from a young man in good health. Sequenced material: naive CD4+ T cells sorted from blood. The subset denotes: CD45RA+ positively selected. The CDR3 is CASRETGSYEQYF. CDR3 nucleotides: TGTGCCAGCAGGGAGACAGGGAGCTACGAGCAGTACTTC. The variable domain in full, completed from reference TRBV11-2 and TRBJ2-7, reads EAGVAQSPRYKIIEKRQSVAFWCNPISGHATLYWYQQILGQGPKLLIQFQNNGVVDDSQLPKDRFSAERLKGVDSTLKIQPAKLEDSAVYLCASRETGSYEQYFGPGTRLTVT.